Shown below are 29 T cell receptor beta chains from a single sample sequenced in a study of blood T cell repertoires in COVID-19. Method: immunoSEQ multiplex PCR; TCRdb's copy keeps in-frame clones and lacks some. The sample gives some 200,000 clones, approximately 85% of which show up once; roughly 7.7% is in the top ten. The specimen was peripheral blood. These TCRs come from a woman aged 60 to 75 with acute or convalescent COVID-19.

This chain uses TRBV2 with TRBJ2-5, with 10 bases lining up with TRBD2. The CDR3 sequence is 15 residues long. Per germline, CDR1 SNHLY and CDR2 FYNNEI. The junction had 5 bases not matched to a gene; V was cut back by 1 base and J by 6 bases. In DNA, the CDR3 is TGTGCCAGCAGTGAAGGGACTAGCGGTACGAAGACCCAGTACTTC. This gives the protein CASSEGTSGTKTQYF.

This clone rates as medium-sized. V gene TRBV5-5 combines with J gene TRBJ1-1; TRBD1 might be the D (6 bases). Germline loops: CDR1 SGHKS, CDR2 YYEKEE (reference sequence). Trimming shortened V by 3 bases and J by 1 base, and 7 bases separated the two germline ends. The CDR3 spans 13 residues. CDR3 protein: CASSWGQNTEAFF. The CDR3 DNA reads as TGTGCCAGCAGCTGGGGACAGAACACTGAAGCTTTCTTT.

This clone was seen a handful of times. CDR3 amino acids: CATSRTGGTYGYTF. The CDR3 nucleotides read TGTGCCACCAGCCGGACAGGGGGGACCTATGGCTACACCTTC. The J gene is TRBJ1-2, the V gene TRBV24-1; 10 bases fit TRBD1. The V segment lost 7 bases and the J segment 4 bases; nucleotides outside the gene matches: 5. CDR3 size: 14 residues. From germline, CDR1 is KGHDR and CDR2 SFDVKD.

V usage is TRBV5-1 and J usage is TRBJ2-5; 14 positions agree with TRBD2. This CDR3 region has 15 residues. V gave up 3 bases and J gave up 4 bases; unmatched junction bases: 2. Germline V CDR1 and CDR2: SGHRS, YFSETQ. In DNA form, the CDR3 reads TGCGCCAGCAGCTCGGGACTAGCGGGAGCAGAGACCCAGTACTTC. Protein sequence: CASSSGLAGAETQYF. The full variable domain, completed using reference TRBV5-1 and TRBJ2-5, is KAGVTQTPRYLIKTRGQQVTLSCSPISGHRSVSWYQQTPGQGLQFLFEYFSETQRNKGNFPGRFSGRQFSNSRSEMNVSTLELGDSALYLCASSSGLAGAETQYFGPGTRLLVL.

The chain combines TRBV6-6 with TRBJ2-7; TRBD2 matches at 10 bases. In germline, CDR1 is MNHNY, CDR2 SVGAGI (reference sequence). This CDR3 has 15 residues. V shed 6 bases and J 0 bases; nucleotides not matched to a gene: 5. The chain's CDR3 is CASSTGLATSYEQYF. The CDR3 bases are TGTGCCAGCAGCACGGGACTAGCGACCTCCTACGAGCAGTACTTC.

This clone was seen a single time. The V call is TRBV5-8, the J call TRBJ1-4; no clear D gene. This CDR3 has 13 residues. From germline, CDR1 is SGHTS and CDR2 YDEGEE. Trimming removed 6 bases at V and 8 bases at J, with 14 bases between. The CDR3 coding sequence is TGTGCCAGCACCACCCCCAGCGGAGAAAAACTGTTTTTT. Amino acid sequence: CASTTPSGEKLFF.

This rearrangement joins TRBV28 to TRBJ1-5; D may be TRBD1 (6 bases). The CDR3 consists of 16 residues. CDR1 and CDR2 from the germline V gene are MDHEN and SYDVKM. Between the trimmed V and J ends, which lost 3 bases and 2 bases, there was a span of 14 bases. The CDR3 DNA follows: TGTGCCAGCAGTTTGGTAGGGGGTTTGGGCAATCAGCCCCAGCATTTT. Residues: CASSLVGGLGNQPQHF.

This clone is medium-sized by share. V gene TRBV4-1 combines with J gene TRBJ1-1; 8 nucleotides line up with TRBD1. This CDR3 has 17 amino acids. Germline values: CDR1 MGHRA, CDR2 YSYEKL. V gave up 3 bases and J gave up 4 bases; unmatched junction bases: 13. In nucleotides, the CDR3 is TGCGCCAGCAGCCACGGTATAAACAGGGGGGGGATCACTGAAGCTTTCTTT. It codes for CASSHGINRGGITEAFF.

The V and J genes are TRBV29-1 and TRBJ1-2, with D possibly being TRBD1 (5 bases). The CDR3 has 11 residues. The germline V gene encodes CDR1 SQVTM and CDR2 ANQGSEA. Deletions cut 3 bases from V and 7 bases from J, with 9 bases between. CDR3 sequence reads: CSVDRGTGYTF. The CDR3 DNA reads as TGCAGCGTTGATCGGGGGACTGGCTACACCTTC.

J is TRBJ2-3 and V is TRBV5-1; 14 bases are a match to TRBD2. The junction had 7 bases not matched to a gene; V was cut back by 0 bases and J by 10 bases. Germline CDR1 SGHRS, CDR2 YFSETQ. This CDR3 has 16 amino acids. The CDR3 reads CASSLAGLAGGVSQYF. The CDR3 coding sequence is TGCGCCAGCAGCTTGGCTGGACTAGCGGGAGGTGTGTCGCAGTATTTT.

V usage is TRBV7-6 and J usage is TRBJ2-5; the D gene is possibly TRBD2 (5 bases). This CDR3 has 16 residues. V was shortened by 1 base and J by 7 bases, with 19 bases between the two germline ends. Germline loops: CDR1 SGHVS, CDR2 FNYEAQ. The CDR3 region is CASSLVSSGAIGTQYF. In DNA form, the CDR3 reads TGTGCCAGCAGCTTAGTCAGCAGCGGAGCAATTGGGACCCAGTACTTC. Supplemented by reference TRBV7-6 and TRBJ2-5, the full variable domain reads GAGVSQSPRYKVTKRGQDVALRCDPISGHVSLYWYRQALGQGPEFLTYFNYEAQQDKSGLPNDRFSAERPEGSISTLTIQRTEQRDSAMYRCASSLVSSGAIGTQYFGPGTRLLVL.

J is TRBJ1-2 and V is TRBV25-1; TRBD1 aligns across 7 bases. The length of the CDR3 is 13 residues. Germline CDR1 and CDR2: MGHDK and SYGVNS. V was clipped by 6 bases and J by 8 bases; unmatched bases: 9. CDR3 sequence (DNA): TGTGCCAGCAGAAGCGGGAGGGGGCACGGCTACACCTTC. Translating it yields CASRSGRGHGYTF.

The rearrangement uses TRBV7-9 and TRBJ1-5; D is possibly TRBD1 (5 bases). The CDR3 length is 17 residues. The germline V gene encodes CDR1 SEHNR and CDR2 FQNEAQ (reference sequence). The ends were cut back, 1 base at V and 7 bases at J, with 20 bases in the middle. CDR3 sequence: CASSLVSNQGSRQPQHF. In nucleotides, the CDR3 is TGTGCCAGCAGCTTAGTTTCGAACCAGGGCTCGAGGCAGCCCCAGCATTTT.

This clone was seen a few times. The V and J genes are TRBV4-1 and TRBJ2-1; TRBD2 matches at 14 bases. The CDR3 loop spans 18 amino acids. CDR1 and CDR2 (germline): MGHRA, YSYEKL. Trimming at V came to 4 bases and at J to 7 bases, leaving 12 bases not matched to a gene. Here the CDR3 reads CASSRFGLAGGRGNEQFF. The DNA for the CDR3 is TGCGCCAGCAGCCGATTCGGACTAGCGGGAGGAAGGGGAAATGAGCAGTTCTTC.

This clone was recorded at least ten times. The chain links TRBV5-1 to TRBJ1-3; D gene unclear. Trimming cost V 0 bases and J 0 bases, with 10 bases left between them. Germline V CDR1 and CDR2: SGHRS, YFSETQ. The CDR3 loop spans 16 amino acids. In DNA, the CDR3 is TGCGCCAGCAGCTTGGATGAGAGCCGCTCTGGAAACACCATATATTTT. Residues: CASSLDESRSGNTIYF.

This clone was seen a few times. V and J are TRBV10-3 and TRBJ1-6; possible D gene TRBD1, 5 bases. With 3 bases removed from V and 7 bases from J, the gap between germline ends came to 16 bases. This CDR3 contains 16 residues. Looked up from germline, CDR1 is ENHRY and CDR2 is SYGVKD. This CDR3 reads CAISDFQGLKNSPLHF. The DNA of the CDR3 is TGTGCCATCAGTGATTTTCAGGGTCTGAAAAATTCACCCCTCCACTTT.

In nucleotides, the CDR3 is TGCGCCAGCAGCTTCACCGGGACTAGCGGGATCAATGAGCAGTTCTTC. It translates to CASSFTGTSGINEQFF. The J gene is TRBJ2-1, the V gene TRBV5-1, with TRBD2 matching over 13 bases. The CDR3 totals 16 residues. Germline loops: CDR1 SGHRS, CDR2 YFSETQ. V was pared by 2 bases and J by 6 bases, with 5 bases of the junction left unmatched.

V and J are TRBV5-5 and TRBJ2-1; no reliable D call. The CDR3 runs to 14 residues. Germline V CDR1 and CDR2: SGHKS, YYEKEE (reference sequence). V gave up 4 bases and J gave up 3 bases, with 11 bases separating them. The DNA of the CDR3 is TGTGCCAGCAGCCTATCGTTCCGCTACAATGAGCAGTTCTTC. The encoded protein is CASSLSFRYNEQFF. Drawing the rest from reference TRBV5-5 and TRBJ2-1, the complete variable domain is DAGVTQSPTHLIKTRGQQVTLRCSPISGHKSVSWYQQVLGQGPQFIFQYYEKEERGRGNFPDRFSARQFPNYSSELNVNALLLGDSALYLCASSLSFRYNEQFFGPGTRLTVL.

The chain has TRBV28 and TRBJ2-7; the match to TRBD2 covers 10 bases. The CDR3 is 15 amino acids. In germline, CDR1 is MDHEN, CDR2 SYDVKM. Trimming at V came to 5 bases and at J to 3 bases, leaving 7 bases not matched to a gene. The CDR3 loop reads CASSPSGSWGYEQYF. The CDR3 DNA follows: TGTGCCAGCAGTCCTAGCGGGAGCTGGGGCTACGAGCAGTACTTC.

The genes are TRBV27 and TRBJ2-1, with 9 bases identical to TRBD2. Germline V lookup: CDR1 MNHEY, CDR2 SMNVEV (reference sequence). J gave up 2 bases and V 2 bases, and 10 bases lay outside the gene matches. The CDR3 contains 18 residues. The CDR3 DNA reads as TGTGCCAGCAGTTTAGGGTCGGTTAGCGGGAGAACCTACAATGAGCAGTTCTTC. It specifies CASSLGSVSGRTYNEQFF.

The J gene is TRBJ2-7, the V gene TRBV20-1; D ambiguous. V shed 3 bases and J shed 1 base, with 7 bases lying between them. There are 12 residues in the CDR3. Germline CDR1 is DFQATT and CDR2 is SNEGSKA (reference sequence). The CDR3 loop is CSASSVSYEQYF. The CDR3 DNA follows: TGCAGTGCTAGTTCCGTATCCTACGAGCAGTACTTC.

This clone was counted a few times. The chain combines TRBV24-1 with TRBJ2-3; 7 bases match TRBD1. The length of the CDR3 is 14 residues. Germline CDR1 is KGHDR and CDR2 is SFDVKD. J was trimmed by 2 bases and V by 5 bases; bases with no gene match: 3. The CDR3, as DNA: TGTGCCACCAGTGTGGGGACAGACACAGATACGCAGTATTTT. This encodes CATSVGTDTDTQYF.

This chain connects TRBV28 to TRBJ1-1, with D maybe TRBD1 (5 bases). The CDR3 totals 16 residues. Per the germline V gene, CDR1 is MDHEN and CDR2 is SYDVKM. Trimming took 3 bases from V and 4 from J, leaving 18 bases between them. This chain's CDR3 is CASSFRVRAGGTEAFF. Here the CDR3 DNA reads TGTGCCAGCAGTTTCAGGGTGAGGGCCGGGGGCACTGAAGCTTTCTTT.

This clone was detected a few times. J is TRBJ1-1 and V is TRBV7-9; TRBD1 matches at 7 bases. Germline CDR1 reads SEHNR; CDR2 reads FQNEAQ (reference sequence). CDR3 length: 15 amino acids. Trimming cost V 0 bases and J 10 bases; bases outside gene matches: 11. CDR3 residues: CASSLARSGGDGAFF. DNA of the CDR3: TGTGCCAGCAGCTTAGCGCGGTCAGGGGGTGACGGAGCTTTCTTT.

The chain couples TRBV19 to TRBJ2-5; TRBD2 matches 7 bases. CDR3 length: 13 residues. The V segment lost 6 bases and the J segment 5 bases; nucleotides outside the gene matches: 6. The germline V gene encodes CDR1 LNHDA and CDR2 SQIVND (reference sequence). The CDR3 sequence: CASRPSGWETQYF. DNA for the CDR3: TGTGCCAGTAGGCCTAGCGGTTGGGAGACCCAGTACTTC. The whole variable domain, remainder taken from reference TRBV19 and TRBJ2-5, is DGGITQSPKYLFRKEGQNVTLSCEQNLNHDAMYWYRQDPGQGLRLIYYSQIVNDFQKGDIAEGYSVSREKKESFPLTVTSAQKNPTAFYLCASRPSGWETQYFGPGTRLLVL.

This chain's CDR3 is CASSLAGQGFSGELFF. The CDR3 nucleotides are TGTGCCAGCAGCTTAGCGGGACAGGGGTTCTCCGGGGAGCTGTTTTTT. The gene calls are TRBV11-2 and TRBJ2-2, with 10 bases identical to TRBD1. Trimming removed 1 base from V and 6 bases from J; junction bases left unmatched: 5. The V gene's germline CDR1 is SGHAT and CDR2 FQNNGV. This CDR3 is built from 16 residues.

This clone is a singleton in its sample. The chain combines TRBV24-1 with TRBJ2-2; D is unresolved. The CDR3 runs 13 residues. The V end was cut by 3 bases, the J end by 6 bases, with 7 bases between. CDR1 and CDR2 from the germline V gene are KGHDR and SFDVKD. The CDR3 bases are TGTGCCACCAGTGATCCAGTGGCCGGGGAGCTGTTTTTT. Its translation: CATSDPVAGELFF.

This clone has only a few counts. The chain links TRBV19 to TRBJ1-5, with D possibly matching TRBD1 (6 bases). CDR3 size: 14 residues. CDR1 and CDR2 (germline): LNHDA, SQIVND (reference sequence). Trimming removed 5 bases at V and 2 bases at J, with 10 bases between. The CDR3 coding sequence is TGTGCCAGTAGTTCACAGGGCGGCAATCAGCCCCAGCATTTT. Translating gives CASSSQGGNQPQHF.

The genes are TRBV7-9 and TRBJ2-1; 8 bases map to TRBD1. CDR1 and CDR2 from the germline V gene are SEHNR and FQNEAQ (reference sequence). V dropped 5 bases and J dropped 7; count of bases not matched to a gene: 10. This CDR3 is 15 amino acids long. In nucleotides, the CDR3 is TGTGCCAGCAGCCCCGGGACAGGAGTACCAAATGAGCAGTTCTTC. This encodes CASSPGTGVPNEQFF.